This T cell receptor beta chain is from a study of OX40 agonist ivuxolimab in advanced cancers. Across the whole study: The treatment was a fully human IgG2 OX40 agonist, ivuxolimab. Dose-escalation patients' cancers were hepatocellular carcinoma, melanoma, renal cell or head and neck cancer. Study outcomes and limitations: Antigen specificity remained undetermined for the expanded peripheral T cells. At 0.1 to 3.0 mg/kg and by week 6, CD4+ and CD8+ T cells in the blood had expanded clonally.

Remarks on this clone: Its antigen is unidentified.

The V end was cut by 5 bases, the J end by 0 bases, with 14 bases between. Per germline, CDR1 MDHEN and CDR2 SYDVKM. CDR3 size: 16 residues. The method was immunoSEQ multiplex PCR; TCRdb's version includes in-frame clones alone and lacks a portion of them. This table holds 90,000 to 100,000 clones, approximately 90% found once. This TCR was sampled from an adult with an advanced solid tumor such as melanoma, head and neck, liver or kidney cancer. This chain connects TRBV28 to TRBJ1-5; D uncertain. Sequencing used CD4+ or CD8+ T cells sorted from blood, obtained in a trial of the OX40 agonist ivuxolimab. CDR3 coding DNA: TGTGCCAGCAGTCCCCCCGTAGGCATTAGCAATCAGCCCCAGCATTTT. Protein product: CASSPPVGISNQPQHF.